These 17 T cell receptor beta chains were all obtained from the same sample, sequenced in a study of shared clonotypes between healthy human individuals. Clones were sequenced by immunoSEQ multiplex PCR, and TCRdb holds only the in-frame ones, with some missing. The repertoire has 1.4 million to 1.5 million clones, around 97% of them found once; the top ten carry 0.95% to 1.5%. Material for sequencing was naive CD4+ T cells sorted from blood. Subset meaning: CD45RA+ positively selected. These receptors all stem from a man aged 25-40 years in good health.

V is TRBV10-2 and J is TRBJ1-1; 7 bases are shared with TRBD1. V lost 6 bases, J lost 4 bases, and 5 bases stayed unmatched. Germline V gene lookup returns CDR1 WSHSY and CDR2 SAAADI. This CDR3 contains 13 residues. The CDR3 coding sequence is TGCGCCAGCAGCGGGGACAGACTCACTGAAGCTTTCTTT. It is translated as CASSGDRLTEAFF.

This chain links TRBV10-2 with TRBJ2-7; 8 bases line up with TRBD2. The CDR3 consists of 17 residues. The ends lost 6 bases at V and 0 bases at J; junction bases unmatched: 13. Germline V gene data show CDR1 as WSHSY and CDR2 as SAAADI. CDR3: CASSVWGLSGGSYEQYF. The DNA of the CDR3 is TGCGCCAGCAGCGTGTGGGGACTAAGCGGGGGCTCCTACGAGCAGTACTTC.

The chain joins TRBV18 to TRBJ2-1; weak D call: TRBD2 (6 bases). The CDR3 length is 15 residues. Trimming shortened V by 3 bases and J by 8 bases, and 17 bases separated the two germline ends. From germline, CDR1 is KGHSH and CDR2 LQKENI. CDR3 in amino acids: CASSPLAGRGDEQFF. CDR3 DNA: TGTGCCAGCTCACCGTTGGCGGGACGGGGAGATGAGCAGTTCTTC.

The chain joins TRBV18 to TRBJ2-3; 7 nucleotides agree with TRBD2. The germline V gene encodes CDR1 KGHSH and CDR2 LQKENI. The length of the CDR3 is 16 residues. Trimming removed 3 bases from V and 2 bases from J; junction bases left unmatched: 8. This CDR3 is CASSPAATSYTDTQYF. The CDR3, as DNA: TGTGCCAGCTCACCGGCTGCGACTAGCTACACAGATACGCAGTATTTT. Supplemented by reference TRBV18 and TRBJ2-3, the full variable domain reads NAGVMQNPRHLVRRRGQEARLRCSPMKGHSHVYWYRQLPEEGLKFMVYLQKENIIDESGMPKERFSAEFPKEGPSILRIQQVVRGDSAAYFCASSPAATSYTDTQYFGPGTRLTVL.

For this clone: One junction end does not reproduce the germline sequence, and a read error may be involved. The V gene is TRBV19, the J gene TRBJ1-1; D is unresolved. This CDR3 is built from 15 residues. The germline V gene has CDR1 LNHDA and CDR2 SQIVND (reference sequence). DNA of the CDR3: TGTGCCAGTAGTATGGGAGTCCCCTCGAACGCTGAAGCTTTCTTT. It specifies CASSMGVPSNAEAFF.

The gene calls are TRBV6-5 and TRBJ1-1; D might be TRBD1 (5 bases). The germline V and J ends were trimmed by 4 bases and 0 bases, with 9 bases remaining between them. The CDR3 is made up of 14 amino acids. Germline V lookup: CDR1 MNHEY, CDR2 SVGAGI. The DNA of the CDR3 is TGTGCCAGCAGTTCGGGACCGATGAACACTGAAGCTTTCTTT. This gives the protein CASSSGPMNTEAFF.

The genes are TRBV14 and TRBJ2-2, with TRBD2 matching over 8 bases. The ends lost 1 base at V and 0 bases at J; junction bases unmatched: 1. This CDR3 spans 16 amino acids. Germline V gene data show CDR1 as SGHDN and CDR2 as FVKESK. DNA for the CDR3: TGTGCCAGCAGCCAAGGACTAGCGACGAACACCGGGGAGCTGTTTTTT. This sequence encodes CASSQGLATNTGELFF.

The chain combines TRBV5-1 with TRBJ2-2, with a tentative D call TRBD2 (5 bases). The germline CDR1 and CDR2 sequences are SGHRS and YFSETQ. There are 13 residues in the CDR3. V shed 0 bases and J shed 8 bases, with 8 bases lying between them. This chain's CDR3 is CASSLGTYGELFF. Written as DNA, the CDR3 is TGCGCCAGCAGCTTGGGGACTTATGGGGAGCTGTTTTTT.

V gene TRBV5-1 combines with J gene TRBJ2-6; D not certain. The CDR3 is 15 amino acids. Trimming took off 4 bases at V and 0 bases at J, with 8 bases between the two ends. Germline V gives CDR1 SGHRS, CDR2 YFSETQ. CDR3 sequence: CASSVASSGANVLTF. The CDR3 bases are TGCGCCAGCAGCGTGGCATCCTCTGGGGCCAACGTCCTGACTTTC.

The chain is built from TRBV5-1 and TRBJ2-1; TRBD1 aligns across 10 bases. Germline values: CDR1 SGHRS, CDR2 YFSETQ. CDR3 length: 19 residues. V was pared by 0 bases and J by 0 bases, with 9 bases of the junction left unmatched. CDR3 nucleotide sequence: TGCGCCAGCAGCTTGGCCGGGACAGGGGACTTCAACTCCTACAATGAGCAGTTCTTC. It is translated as CASSLAGTGDFNSYNEQFF.

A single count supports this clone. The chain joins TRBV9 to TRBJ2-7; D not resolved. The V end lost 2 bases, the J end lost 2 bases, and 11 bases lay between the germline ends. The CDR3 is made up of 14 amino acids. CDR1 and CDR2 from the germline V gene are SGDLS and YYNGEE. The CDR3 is CASSVSVNPYEQYF. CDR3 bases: TGTGCCAGCAGCGTGTCGGTAAACCCCTACGAGCAGTACTTC.

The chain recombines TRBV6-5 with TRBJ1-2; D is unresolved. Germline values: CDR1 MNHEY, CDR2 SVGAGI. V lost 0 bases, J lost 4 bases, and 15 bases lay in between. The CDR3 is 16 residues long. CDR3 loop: CASSYSFSSWAYGYTF. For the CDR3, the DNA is TGTGCCAGCAGTTACTCATTTTCGAGCTGGGCCTATGGCTACACCTTC.

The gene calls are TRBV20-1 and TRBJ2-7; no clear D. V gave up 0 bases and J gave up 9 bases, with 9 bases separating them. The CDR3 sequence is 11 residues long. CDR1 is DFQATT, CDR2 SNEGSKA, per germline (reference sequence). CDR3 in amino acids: CSARDHPRQYF. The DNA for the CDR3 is TGCAGTGCTAGAGACCACCCACGGCAGTACTTC.

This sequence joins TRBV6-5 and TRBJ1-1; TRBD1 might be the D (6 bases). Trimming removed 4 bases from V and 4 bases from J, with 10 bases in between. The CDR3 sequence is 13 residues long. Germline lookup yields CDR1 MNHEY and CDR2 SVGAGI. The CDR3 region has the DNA TGTGCCAGCAGTTGGGGGCTCGGCACTGAAGCTTTCTTT. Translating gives CASSWGLGTEAFF.

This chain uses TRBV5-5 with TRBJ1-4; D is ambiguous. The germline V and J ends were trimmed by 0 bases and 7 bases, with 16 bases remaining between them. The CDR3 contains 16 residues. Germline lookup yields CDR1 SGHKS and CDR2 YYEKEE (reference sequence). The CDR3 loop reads CASSLVQHLMGEKLFF. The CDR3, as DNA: TGTGCCAGCAGCTTGGTTCAACACCTAATGGGTGAAAAACTGTTTTTT.

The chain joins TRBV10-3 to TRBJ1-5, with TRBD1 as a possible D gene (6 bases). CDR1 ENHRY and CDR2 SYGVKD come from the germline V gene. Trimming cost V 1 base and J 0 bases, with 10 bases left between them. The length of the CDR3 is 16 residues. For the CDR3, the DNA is TGTGCCATCAGTGAGTTCGGACAGCTTAGCAATCAGCCCCAGCATTTT. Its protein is CAISEFGQLSNQPQHF.

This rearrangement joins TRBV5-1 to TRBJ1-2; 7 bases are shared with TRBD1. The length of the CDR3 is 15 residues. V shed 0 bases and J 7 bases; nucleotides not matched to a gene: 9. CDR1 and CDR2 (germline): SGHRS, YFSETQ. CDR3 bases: TGCGCCAGCAGCTTGGGCCCAGGGGGAGCTCTTGGCTACACCTTC. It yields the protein CASSLGPGGALGYTF.